The next 22 T cell receptor beta chains were all read from a single sample in a study of Graves' ophthalmopathy and Graves' hyperthyroidism. Using RNA transcripts, the TCR beta CDR3 regions were amplified. HTBI primers were employed in first-round RT-PCR, then a second-round multiplex PCR followed. TCRdb analysed the multiplex PCR reads with MiXCR anew, one entry per CDR3 protein. The sample records about 700,000 distinct CDR3 sequences, over 40% being singletons. Sequencing used peripheral blood. The receptors come from an adult man with Graves' ophthalmopathy.

This clonotype was recorded at least ten times. This chain connects TRBV7-2 to TRBJ1-2; D ambiguous. Germline lookup yields CDR1 SGHTA and CDR2 FQGNSA. The CDR3 runs to 15 residues. With 3 bases removed from V and 2 bases from J, the gap between germline ends came to 13 bases. The CDR3 reads CASSFTRGRNYGYTF. The CDR3 DNA reads as TGTGCCAGCAGCTTCACCCGAGGCAGGAACTATGGCTACACCTTC.

The chain carries TRBV6-6 and TRBJ1-2; D is undetermined. The CDR3 is 13 amino acids. Germline CDR1 and CDR2: MNHNY and SVGAGI (reference sequence). V was pared by 7 bases and J by 5 bases, with 14 bases between. CDR3 bases: TGTGCCAGCATGGCAGGACCCCAGTATGGCTACACCTTC. Protein product: CASMAGPQYGYTF.

The sample holds one count of this clonotype. The chain couples TRBV25-1 to TRBJ2-7; a possible D gene is TRBD1 (6 bases). Germline CDR1 MGHDK, CDR2 SYGVNS. V lost 8 bases and J lost 2, with 22 bases in between. The CDR3 extends over 16 amino acids. The CDR3 region has the DNA TGTGCCAGCTCCGGATTTGGGACACTGAACGCCTACGAGCAGTACTTC. Translated: CASSGFGTLNAYEQYF.

Comments on this clonotype: Germline is not matched at one junction end, which may reflect a read error. This chain uses TRBV29-1 with TRBJ1-2, with D possibly TRBD1 on 5 matching bases. CDR3 length: 13 amino acids. Germline CDR1 is SQVTM and CDR2 is ANQGSEA. This chain's CDR3 is CAWTRNSYYGYTF. CDR3 coding DNA: TGTGCCTGGACACGGAATTCCTACTATGGCTACACCTTC. Combining the CDR3 with reference TRBV29-1 and TRBJ1-2 gives the whole variable domain SAVISQKPSRDICQRGTSLTIQCQVDSQVTMMFWYRQQPGQSLTLIATANQGSEATYESGFVIDKFPISRPNLTFSTLTVSNMSPEDSSIYLCAWTRNSYYGYTFGSGTRLTVV.

In this sample, this clonotype turned up once. A much larger clone differs by one base, so this may be a read error. The CDR3 ends on some other residue instead of the conserved phenylalanine or tryptophan, so this is likely a read error. The limits of the CDR3 on the DNA are not certain, so only TCRdb's listed CDR3 is given. The V call is TRBV7-2, the J call TRBJ1-1. The CDR3 adds up to 12 amino acids, both ends counted. Germline V gene lookup returns CDR1 SGHTA and CDR2 FQGNSA. CDR3 region: CASRGINTEAFS.

This chain connects TRBV2 to TRBJ2-2, with D perhaps being TRBD1 or TRBD2 (5 bases each). V lost 7 bases, J lost 1 base, and 10 bases lay in between. Germline lookup yields CDR1 SNHLY and CDR2 FYNNEI. The CDR3 is made up of 14 amino acids. CDR3 sequence reads: CASTWDVNTGELFF. In nucleotides, the CDR3 is TGTGCCAGCACTTGGGACGTGAACACCGGGGAGCTGTTTTTT. Together with reference TRBV2 and TRBJ2-2, the CDR3 gives the full variable domain: EPEVTQTPSHQVTQMGQEVILRCVPISNHLYFYWYRQILGQKVEFLVSFYNNEISEKSEIFDDQFSVERPDGSNFTLKIRSTKLEDSAMYFCASTWDVNTGELFFGEGSRLTVL.

The rearrangement joins TRBV11-1 to TRBJ1-1; the D gene is possibly TRBD1 (5 bases). The ends were cut back, 0 bases at V and 3 bases at J, with 11 bases in the middle. CDR3 length: 15 amino acids. Germline V gene sequence: CDR1 SGHAT, CDR2 FQDESV (reference sequence). The CDR3, as DNA: TGTGCCAGCAGCTTAGCCGCGGGGGGACACACTGAAGCTTTCTTT. It encodes CASSLAAGGHTEAFF.

There are many counts of this clonotype. This rearrangement joins TRBV10-3 to TRBJ2-2; a possible D gene is TRBD2 (6 bases). CDR1 and CDR2 from the germline V gene are ENHRY and SYGVKD. Trimming cost V 8 bases and J 6 bases, with 16 bases left between them. There are 14 residues in the CDR3. In DNA form, the CDR3 reads TGTGCCATCGGAAAGACTAGTCCCCCCGGGGAGCTGTTTTTT. It specifies CAIGKTSPPGELFF.

This clonotype was detected a few times. The chain is built from TRBV3-1 and TRBJ2-5; D not resolved. Trimming shortened V by 1 base and J by 1 base, and 10 bases separated the two germline ends. The length of the CDR3 is 15 residues. CDR1 is LGHDT, CDR2 YNNKEL, per germline (reference sequence). The CDR3 protein is CASSQGNSFQETQYF. The CDR3 nucleotides are TGTGCCAGCAGCCAAGGAAACAGCTTCCAAGAGACCCAGTACTTC.

The chain employs TRBV6-5 and TRBJ2-3, with 10 bases fitting TRBD2. The V gene's germline CDR1 is MNHEY and CDR2 SVGAGI. The CDR3 loop spans 16 amino acids. Trimming at V came to 5 bases and at J to 2 bases, leaving 7 bases not matched to a gene. The CDR3 loop reads CASSQVLAGVTDTQYF. The CDR3 coding sequence is TGTGCCAGCAGTCAAGTGCTAGCGGGGGTCACAGATACGCAGTATTTT.

There are many counts of this clonotype. The chain combines TRBV2 with TRBJ1-1; perhaps TRBD1 as D (5 bases). The CDR3 sequence is 16 residues long. CDR1 SNHLY and CDR2 FYNNEI come from the germline V gene. Trimming cost V 4 bases and J 1 base, with 16 bases left between them. The DNA for the CDR3 is TGTGCCAGCAGTGTTGACCGGGACGGACAGAACACTGAAGCTTTCTTT. Encoded protein: CASSVDRDGQNTEAFF.

This clonotype was recorded a few times. This chain links TRBV7-2 with TRBJ2-7; perhaps TRBD2 as D (5 bases). V lost 5 bases and J lost 1, with 12 bases in between. Germline CDR1 reads SGHTA; CDR2 reads FQGNSA. The CDR3 has 14 amino acids. In DNA, the CDR3 is TGTGCCAGCAGCCCCCGAGGGCGTTCCTACGAGCAGTACTTC. As protein: CASSPRGRSYEQYF.

The chain recombines TRBV29-1 with TRBJ2-6; D may be TRBD1 (6 bases). The V gene's germline CDR1 is SQVTM and CDR2 ANQGSEA. Trimming cost V 8 bases and J 2 bases, with 16 bases left between them. The CDR3 runs 15 residues. The CDR3 loop is CSLGQSTTGANVLTF. The CDR3 DNA reads as TGCAGCTTAGGACAGTCGACCACTGGGGCCAACGTCCTGACTTTC.

In its sample, this clonotype was seen a few times. The V and J genes are TRBV7-6 and TRBJ1-6, with D possibly TRBD1 on 6 matching bases. V was clipped by 4 bases and J by 9 bases, with 22 bases between them. Germline values: CDR1 SGHVS, CDR2 FNYEAQ. The CDR3 extends over 17 amino acids. The CDR3 sequence: CASSSYPKGVVGSPLHF. The CDR3 nucleotides read TGTGCCAGCAGCTCTTACCCTAAGGGGGTAGTAGGTTCACCCCTCCACTTT.

In its sample, this clonotype was seen a few times. The rearrangement links TRBV11-3 to TRBJ2-2; D is uncertain. The CDR3 runs 14 residues. V lost 8 bases to trimming and J lost 0 bases, with 10 bases between them. Germline-derived CDR1 and CDR2 are SGHNT and YENEEA. The CDR3 here is CASGVVANTGELFF. DNA for the CDR3: TGTGCCAGCGGGGTGGTCGCGAACACCGGGGAGCTGTTTTTT.

The table lists this clonotype with many counts. The rearrangement links TRBV2 to TRBJ2-7; the match to TRBD1 covers 7 bases. V lost 8 bases to trimming and J lost 4 bases; unmatched junction nucleotides: 11. The CDR3 is 14 residues long. CDR1 is SNHLY, CDR2 FYNNEI, per germline. The CDR3 region is CASGDRVRGYEQYF. The CDR3 region has the DNA TGTGCCAGCGGCGACAGGGTAAGGGGGTACGAGCAGTACTTC.

The V and J genes are TRBV7-9 and TRBJ1-4; 12 nucleotides align to TRBD2. The DNA end favors TRBJ2-3, so the J call may be wrong. Looked up from germline, CDR1 is SEHNR and CDR2 is FQNEAQ (reference sequence). The CDR3 is 18 amino acids. CDR3 coding DNA: TGTGCCAGCAGCTTAAAGCGACTAGCGGGAGTCGGGCGAGATACGCAGTATTTT. This sequence encodes CASSLKRLAGVGRDTQYF.

The genes are TRBV7-9 and TRBJ1-1, with D unresolved. This CDR3 has 15 amino acids. Per the germline V gene, CDR1 is SEHNR and CDR2 is FQNEAQ (reference sequence). Deletions cut 1 base from V and 0 bases from J, with 9 bases between. The CDR3 DNA follows: TGTGCCAGCAGCTTAGTAGCGCTGTTGAACACTGAAGCTTTCTTT. This codes for CASSLVALLNTEAFF. The full variable domain, completed using reference TRBV7-9 and TRBJ1-1, is DTGVSQNPRHKITKRGQNVTFRCDPISEHNRLYWYRQTLGQGPEFLTYFQNEAQLEKSRLLSDRFSAERPKGSFSTLEIQRTEQGDSAMYLCASSLVALLNTEAFFGQGTRLTVV.

The rearrangement links TRBV24-1 to TRBJ1-4; D is possibly TRBD1 (5 bases). Germline lookup yields CDR1 KGHDR and CDR2 SFDVKD. Trimming shortened V by 4 bases and J by 7 bases, and 12 bases separated the two germline ends. The CDR3 extends over 14 amino acids. CDR3 protein: CATSDGGGSEKLFF. As DNA, the CDR3 is TGTGCCACCAGTGACGGGGGGGGAAGTGAAAAACTGTTTTTT.

This chain connects TRBV10-3 to TRBJ1-5; 8 bases map to TRBD1. J gave up 6 bases and V 5 bases, and 6 bases lay outside the gene matches. The CDR3 length is 14 residues. CDR1 and CDR2 (germline): ENHRY, SYGVKD. CDR3 DNA sequence: TGTGCCATCAGTAGGACAGGGTTGTCTCAGCCCCAGCATTTT. This codes for CAISRTGLSQPQHF.

This clonotype was detected ten times or more. The V gene is TRBV7-9, the J gene TRBJ1-2; the match to TRBD1 covers 10 bases. Germline trimming cut 5 bases from V and 4 bases from J; bases unmatched to any gene: 13. The CDR3 extends over 17 amino acids. Per germline, CDR1 SEHNR and CDR2 FQNEAQ (reference sequence). The CDR3 sequence: CASSRLPGQGEIYGYTF. As DNA, the CDR3 is TGTGCCAGCAGCCGCCTCCCTGGACAGGGGGAAATCTATGGCTACACCTTC.

This clonotype was counted many times. V gene TRBV29-1 combines with J gene TRBJ1-1, with D possibly matching TRBD1 (5 bases). Per germline, CDR1 SQVTM and CDR2 ANQGSEA. CDR3 length equals 10 residues. Deletions cut 3 bases from V and 9 bases from J, with 8 bases between. This CDR3 reads CSVDLGQAFF. CDR3 DNA sequence: TGCAGCGTTGATCTGGGACAAGCTTTCTTT.